The present T cell receptor (beta chain) was sequenced within a study of T cell repertoires in cytomegalovirus infection (dated by TCRdb to about 2019). With regard to the full study: The peptide stimulations were aimed at well-studied HLA-B-restricted epitopes as well as recently identified HLA-C-restricted CMV epitopes, whose presentation resists viral immunomodulation. Because public TCR beta signatures pointed to carriage of CMV infection together with the matching HLA type, the HLA type of each donor mattered for the analysis.

Data came from an Illumina HiSeq 1500. TCRdb reprocessed the public reads (quality trimming at Q25 with fastp, clone calling with MiXCR) and kept in-frame beta chains. Rows with one shared CDR3 protein collapse into an entry with the most common genes and DNA. The sample table contains 100,000 to 150,000 distinct CDR3 sequences; only one count was recorded for 30% to 40% of them. In total, the top ten clones hold roughly 58% of the sample. According to the germline V gene (reference sequence), CDR1 reads SEHNR and CDR2 reads FQNEAQ. The junction shows trimming of 7 bases on V and 10 bases on J, plus 10 bases between the germline ends. The CDR3 starts with the cysteine, ends with the phenylalanine, and has 11 residues. Kept here is only the CDR3 DNA, which spans 33 bases and is read in frame from base 1. Overall results and qualifications from the work: Carriers of CMV infection plus the relevant HLA type were discriminated by the cumulative frequency of public TCR beta family members in the study cohort and in an independent roughly 370-donor cohort. The ex vivo response was dominated by HLA-C-restricted CMV-specific TCR beta clonotypes, which also provided the single most frequent clonotype in two of eight donors.

The sample's treatment or condition, from its label and the paper: in vitro stimulation with specific CMV peptide epitopes to enrich CMV-specific T cells. In its sample, this clonotype was seen a few times. Its antigen target is currently unknown. Base qualities are not recorded, but no much larger clone differs from it by a single base. The sample was CD8+ T cells from cultured PBMCs, taken from culture after CMV antigen stimulation. The chain employs TRBV7-9 and TRBJ2-2, and TRBD1 may be the D gene, going by 5 matching bases. The receptor was isolated from a human donor in good health (CMV status not recorded). Some clones in this sample may be carry-over from other donors' samples. The bases read TGTGCCAGCATCCAGGGCTTGGAGCTGTTTTTT. Translation gives CASIQGLELFF.